The 14 T cell receptor beta chains listed next were all sequenced from one sample in a study of blood T cell repertoires in COVID-19. TCRdb keeps only in-frame clones here, not all; method: immunoSEQ multiplex PCR. The data contain under 250,000 clones, 65% to 90% of them singletons. The sample consisted of peripheral blood. The source is a woman in her 70s with COVID-19, enrolled during active disease.

The rearrangement uses TRBV19 and TRBJ1-2, with D maybe TRBD1 (5 bases). V gave up 0 bases and J gave up 5 bases, with 7 bases separating them. From germline, CDR1 is LNHDA and CDR2 SQIVND (reference sequence). There are 13 residues in the CDR3. The CDR3 reads CASSIDREYGYTF. DNA of the CDR3: TGTGCCAGTAGTATAGACAGGGAATATGGCTACACCTTC.

The chain recombines TRBV5-4 with TRBJ1-4; 8 bases line up with TRBD1. The ends lost 7 bases at V and 5 bases at J; junction bases unmatched: 7. The CDR3 contains 14 residues. The germline V gene has CDR1 SGHNT and CDR2 YYREEE (reference sequence). The CDR3 reads CASSIQGANEKLFF. CDR3 sequence (DNA): TGTGCCAGCTCCATTCAGGGGGCGAATGAAAAACTGTTTTTT. The full variable domain, with the rest looked up from reference TRBV5-4 and TRBJ1-4, is ETGVTQSPTHLIKTRGQQVTLRCSSQSGHNTVSWYQQALGQGPQFIFQYYREEENGRGNFPPRFSGLQFPNYSSELNVNALELDDSALYLCASSIQGANEKLFFGSGTQLSVL.

This clone has a handful of counts. This sequence joins TRBV18 and TRBJ1-3; 8 bases fit TRBD1. The CDR3 spans 16 residues. CDR1 and CDR2 (germline): KGHSH, LQKENI. Germline trimming cut 2 bases from V and 3 bases from J; bases unmatched to any gene: 6. The CDR3 nucleotides are TGTGCCAGCTCACCAGCATCAGGGGGCTATGGAAACACCATATATTTT. Protein sequence: CASSPASGGYGNTIYF.

V and J are TRBV9 and TRBJ1-4, with D maybe TRBD1 (6 bases). CDR1 is SGDLS and CDR2 is YYNGEE in the germline V gene. V dropped 3 bases and J dropped 8 bases, with 14 bases sitting between them. This CDR3 is 14 amino acids long. CDR3 nucleotides: TGTGCCAGCAGCGCTCGACAGGAAACCGAAAAACTGTTTTTT. Its protein product is CASSARQETEKLFF.

J is TRBJ1-1 and V is TRBV7-2, with D possibly TRBD1 on 5 matching bases. Deletions cut 1 base from V and 4 bases from J, with 13 bases between. The CDR3 totals 15 residues. CDR1 and CDR2 from the germline V gene are SGHTA and FQGNSA. The chain's CDR3 is CASSLVPDIATEAFF. The CDR3 DNA is TGTGCCAGCAGCTTAGTCCCGGACATTGCCACTGAAGCTTTCTTT. Looking up the rest from reference TRBV7-2 and TRBJ1-1 gives the full variable domain: GAGVSQSPSNKVTEKGKDVELRCDPISGHTALYWYRQSLGQGLEFLIYFQGNSAPDKSGLPSDRFSAERTGGSVSTLTIQRTQQEDSAVYLCASSLVPDIATEAFFGQGTRLTVV.

The rearrangement uses TRBV4-1 and TRBJ1-1; the D gene is possibly TRBD1 (6 bases). V gave up 0 bases and J gave up 10 bases, with 18 bases separating them. This CDR3 spans 15 amino acids. Germline CDR1 MGHRA, CDR2 YSYEKL. The CDR3 DNA reads as TGCGCCAGCAGCCAAGATAGCCGGGGGGCTGGTGGAGCTTTCTTT. It encodes CASSQDSRGAGGAFF.

This sequence joins TRBV25-1 and TRBJ2-1; tentatively, D is TRBD1 (6 bases). Germline V gene sequence: CDR1 MGHDK, CDR2 SYGVNS. Trimming stripped 6 bases from V and 2 bases from J, with 17 bases between. The CDR3 runs 16 residues. DNA for the CDR3: TGTGCCAGCAGGAGTAACAGGGACCACACCTACAATGAGCAGTTCTTC. This translates into CASRSNRDHTYNEQFF.

The chain recombines TRBV6-5 with TRBJ1-5, with 8 bases identical to TRBD1. The CDR3 length is 14 residues. J gave up 7 bases and V 5 bases, and 7 bases lay outside the gene matches. Germline-derived CDR1 and CDR2 are MNHEY and SVGAGI. The CDR3 region is CASSHRGLGQPQHF. CDR3 DNA sequence: TGTGCCAGCAGTCACAGGGGGTTGGGCCAGCCCCAGCATTTT.

This chain connects TRBV5-5 to TRBJ1-2, with D possibly being TRBD1 (5 bases). Trimming shortened V by 4 bases and J by 3 bases, and 22 bases separated the two germline ends. This CDR3 comprises 17 residues. CDR1 SGHKS and CDR2 YYEKEE come from the germline V gene (reference sequence). The CDR3 bases are TGTGCCAGCAGCCCGCGGGGGGTCCCGGGACTTGACTATGGCTACACCTTC. It specifies CASSPRGVPGLDYGYTF.

V and J are TRBV14 and TRBJ2-7, with a possible D match to TRBD1 (5 bases). V gave up 2 bases and J gave up 0 bases, with 8 bases separating them. This CDR3 has 14 amino acids. Germline V gives CDR1 SGHDN, CDR2 FVKESK. The CDR3 region has the DNA TGTGCCAGCAGCCAATTGGACACCTCCTACGAGCAGTACTTC. This translates into CASSQLDTSYEQYF. The whole variable domain, filled in from reference TRBV14 and TRBJ2-7, reads EAGVTQFPSHSVIEKGQTVTLRCDPISGHDNLYWYRRVMGKEIKFLLHFVKESKQDESGMPNNRFLAERTGGTYSTLKVQPAELEDSGVYFCASSQLDTSYEQYFGPGTRLTVT.

This rearrangement joins TRBV18 to TRBJ2-5, with D possibly being TRBD1 (6 bases). The CDR3 contains 15 residues. V lost 1 base, J lost 3 bases, and 12 bases lay in between. Per the germline V gene, CDR1 is KGHSH and CDR2 is LQKENI. The CDR3 loop is CASSPRVTGEETQYF. CDR3 coding DNA: TGTGCCAGCTCACCACGAGTGACAGGAGAAGAGACCCAGTACTTC.

This clone was counted a few times. The CDR3 region has the DNA TGTGCCAGCAGCAAAGTGCAGCGTCTCCTTTCCTACGAGCAGTACTTC. Its protein product is CASSKVQRLLSYEQYF. The J gene is TRBJ2-7, the V gene TRBV21-1; the table's D call, TRBD2, was not checked against the DNA. TRBV21-1 is an annotated pseudogene. The CDR3 runs 16 residues.

J is TRBJ1-4 and V is TRBV7-6; TRBD1 aligns across 9 bases. The CDR3 has 15 residues. V was clipped by 2 bases and J by 4 bases; unmatched bases: 2. CDR1 SGHVS and CDR2 FNYEAQ come from the germline V gene. The CDR3 bases are TGTGCCAGCAGCTTATGGACAGGGGATAATGAAAAACTGTTTTTT. Amino acid sequence: CASSLWTGDNEKLFF.

The V call is TRBV9, the J call TRBJ1-6, with 8 bases fitting TRBD1. Germline-derived CDR1 and CDR2 are SGDLS and YYNGEE. The CDR3 is made up of 16 amino acids. V lost 5 bases to trimming and J lost 6 bases; unmatched junction nucleotides: 10. The CDR3: CASSYSWDRSNSPLHF. CDR3 bases: TGTGCCAGCAGTTATTCTTGGGACAGGAGTAATTCACCCCTCCACTTT.